This T cell receptor (beta chain) was obtained from a study of human T cells and chemical hapten exposure. Whole-study results and caveats: Expanded TCRs showed more large CDR3 clusters than pre-sensitization or healthy control sets.

This clonotype was detected a few times. What it binds is unknown. The time point: patch test 2, 6 weeks after DPC sensitization. As to treatment: therapeutic diphenylcyclopropenone sensitization with weekly scalp DPC. TCRdb analysed the RACE reads with MiXCR anew, one entry per CDR3 protein. This table holds about 78,000 distinct CDR3 sequences, 8.5% found once. The trim removed 4 bases at V and 6 bases at J, leaving 7 bases unmatched. The CDR3 length is 15 residues. Germline loops: CDR1 MDHEN, CDR2 SYDVKM. Material: whole blood, obtained in connection with sensitization to the hapten diphenylcyclopropenone (DPC). The sequence derives from a woman aged 45-59 years with alopecia areata. Some clones in this sample may be carry-over from other donors' samples. The rearrangement uses TRBV28 and TRBJ2-7, with 12 bases matching TRBD1. The CDR3 protein is CASSSSGTGGSEQYF. DNA for the CDR3: TGTGCCAGCAGTTCCTCGGGGACAGGGGGCAGCGAGCAGTACTTC.